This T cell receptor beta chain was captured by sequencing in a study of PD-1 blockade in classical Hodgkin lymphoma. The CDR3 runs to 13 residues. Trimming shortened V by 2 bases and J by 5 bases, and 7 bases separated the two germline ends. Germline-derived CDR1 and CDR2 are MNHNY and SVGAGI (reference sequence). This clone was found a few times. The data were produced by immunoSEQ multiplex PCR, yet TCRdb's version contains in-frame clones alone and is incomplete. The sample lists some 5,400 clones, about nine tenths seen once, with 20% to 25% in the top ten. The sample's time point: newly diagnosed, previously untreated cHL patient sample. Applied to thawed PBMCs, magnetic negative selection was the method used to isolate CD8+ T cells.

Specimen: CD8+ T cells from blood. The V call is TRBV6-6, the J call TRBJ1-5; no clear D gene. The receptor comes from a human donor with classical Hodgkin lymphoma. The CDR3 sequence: CASSYEGYQPQHF. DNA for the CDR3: TGTGCCAGCAGTTACGAAGGTTATCAGCCCCAGCATTTT.